Listed below are T cell receptor beta chains from one sample, sequenced in a study of T cell responses to AZD1222 COVID-19 vaccine. Clones were read by immunoSEQ multiplex PCR, and TCRdb kept only the in-frame ones, dropping some. The sample lists roughly 120,000 clones, over 80% occurring once. The sequenced sample was peripheral blood, obtained on day 0 of AZD1222 vaccination. The source is an adult in good health. Both conserved end residues are part of each CDR3. The D gene is left open where the match is weak.

-	TRBV3-1/TRBV3-2	TRBJ1-1	CASSQESGQGRTEAFF
TRBD1	TRBV6-2/TRBV6-3	TRBJ1-1	CASSLWRDRDTEAFF
-	TRBV7-9	TRBJ1-5	CASSLANQPQHF
-	TRBV14	TRBJ1-1	CASSQDIRRLRGSAFF
-	TRBV5-1	TRBJ2-7	CASSLTNSYEQYF
TRBD1	TRBV28	TRBJ1-4	CASSYWTGTATNEKLFF
-	TRBV28	TRBJ1-2	CASSLDTDHGYTF
-	TRBV10-2	TRBJ1-5	CASSLHQGDQPQHF
TRBD2	TRBV11-3	TRBJ2-1	CASSLRTSGNYNEQFF
-	TRBV2	TRBJ2-1	CASTPYNEQFF
-	TRBV7-8	TRBJ2-1	CASSLVSLGQSYNEQFF
-	TRBV5-1	TRBJ1-3	CASSPADGNTIYF
-	TRBV4-3	TRBJ1-1	CASSQGAGGSLEAFF
TRBD2	TRBV3-1/TRBV3-2	TRBJ2-7	CASSPTLAGGSYEQYF
-	TRBV12-5	TRBJ2-7	CASGLAITGTYAPYEQYF
-	TRBV15	TRBJ1-3	CATSSPREGSGNTIYF
-	TRBV28	TRBJ1-5	CASRTDRVNQPQHF
-	TRBV20-1	TRBJ1-2	CSASSDFYGYTF
TRBD2	TRBV6-6	TRBJ2-2	CASSYTSDYTGELFF
-	TRBV5-6	TRBJ1-1	CASSLARRGTEAFF
-	TRBV27	TRBJ1-5	CASRLGMVEPQHF
-	TRBV25-1	TRBJ2-7	CASSEQIYEQYF
-	TRBV19	TRBJ1-5	CASSIGESREFLEPQHF
-	TRBV6-6	TRBJ1-3	CASRNPGPGNTIYF
-	TRBV24-1	TRBJ2-3	CATSGTEGRPDTQYF
-	TRBV3-1/TRBV3-2	TRBJ2-1	CASSQASEQFF
-	TRBV19	TRBJ2-1	CASSIKWEVLNEQFF
-	TRBV10-1	TRBJ1-1	CASSESRQGLTEAFF
TRBD1	TRBV7-9	TRBJ1-5	CASSLDRVGNQPQHF
-	TRBV12-3/TRBV12-4	TRBJ1-6	CASSLTWNSPLHF
-	TRBV19	TRBJ1-1	CASTLGTYTEAFF
-	TRBV6-5	TRBJ1-1	CASSRRDMNTEAFF
-	TRBV28	TRBJ2-3	CASSLDRAGADTQYF
-	TRBV19	TRBJ1-1	CASRAGLLQMTEAFF
TRBD1	TRBV6-2/TRBV6-3	TRBJ2-7	CASSPLGTGPYEQYF
-	TRBV10-1	TRBJ1-3	CASSESSVNSGNTIYF
-	TRBV9	TRBJ1-5	CASSVDAGNQPQHF
-	TRBV6-5	TRBJ1-1	CASHKGNTEAFF
-	TRBV3-1/TRBV3-2	TRBJ1-1	CASKNSGQGKAFF
-	TRBV19	TRBJ1-1	CASTLTVGNTEAFF
-	TRBV16	TRBJ1-5	CASSLKGGHQPQHF
-	TRBV4-3	TRBJ1-4	CASSQVTPTNEKLFF
-	TRBV4-3	TRBJ1-2	CASGRSGGYGYTF
-	TRBV11-2	TRBJ2-3	CASSLRDGRTDTQYF
-	TRBV28	TRBJ2-5	CASSWDNQETQYF
TRBD1	TRBV27	TRBJ1-2	CASSLFIGSGTGDGYTF